This T cell receptor (beta chain) was obtained from a study of early T cells in non-severe SARS-CoV-2 infection. Study details: Sequencing of unsorted whole blood was done on bulk RNA, leaving chains unpaired.

TCRdb re-called the 5' RACE reads through MiXCR, storing one row per CDR3 protein. The table records 55,000 to 70,000 distinct CDR3 sequences, approximately 12% of them present only once. After removal of 5 bases from V and 5 bases from J, the junction contained 2 bases not matched to a gene. Germline V gives CDR1 LNHDA, CDR2 SQIVND (reference sequence). The CDR3 covers 12 residues. This TCR was recovered from an adult who was a healthcare worker with PCR-confirmed SARS-CoV-2 infection or an uninfected control (not recorded which). The sample comprised whole blood. This chain connects TRBV19 to TRBJ2-5, with 7 bases that match TRBD2. This CDR3 reads CASSRGVETQYF. The CDR3 nucleotides are TGTGCCAGTAGTCGGGGGGTGGAGACCCAGTACTTC.